The T cell receptor beta chain described here comes from a study of shared clonotypes between healthy human individuals. Of note for this clone: It may be a read error: a sequence one base away is much more abundant.

The CDR3 runs 14 residues. Trimming left V 0 bases short and J 2 bases short, with 8 bases between. Germline CDR1 is SGHTA and CDR2 is FQGNSA. Sequencing used immunoSEQ multiplex PCR; TCRdb keeps in-frame clones, though not all of them. The sample shows around 1,000,000 clones, around three quarters of them seen only once. This TCR was sampled from a man aged 18-30 years in good health. Some clones in this sample may be carry-over from other donors' samples. The sample was memory CD4+ T cells from PBMCs. Sample subset: CD45RA-negative fraction. The chain carries TRBV7-2 and TRBJ2-7; D call uncertain. The CDR3 DNA reads as TGTGCCAGCAGCTTAGCAGGGTATCCCTACGAGCAGTACTTC. Translating it yields CASSLAGYPYEQYF.